What follows is one T cell receptor beta chain and its context. This entry comes from a study of OX40 agonist ivuxolimab in advanced cancers. Repertoires were generated with immunoSEQ multiplex PCR, while TCRdb's copy carries only in-frame clones and drops some. Of some 74,000 clones listed, 82% are singletons. Per germline, CDR1 SGHTS and CDR2 YDEGEE. This CDR3 has 12 amino acids. The germline V and J ends were trimmed by 6 bases and 6 bases, with 9 bases remaining between them. The chain is built from TRBV5-8 and TRBJ2-2; perhaps TRBD1 as D (5 bases). The sequencing here drew on CD4+ or CD8+ T cells sorted from blood, taken in a trial of the OX40 agonist ivuxolimab. The source is an adult with an advanced solid tumor such as melanoma, head and neck, liver or kidney cancer. The DNA of the CDR3 is TGTGCCAGCATTCGCAGGGCCGGGGAGCTGTTTTTT. This encodes CASIRRAGELFF.